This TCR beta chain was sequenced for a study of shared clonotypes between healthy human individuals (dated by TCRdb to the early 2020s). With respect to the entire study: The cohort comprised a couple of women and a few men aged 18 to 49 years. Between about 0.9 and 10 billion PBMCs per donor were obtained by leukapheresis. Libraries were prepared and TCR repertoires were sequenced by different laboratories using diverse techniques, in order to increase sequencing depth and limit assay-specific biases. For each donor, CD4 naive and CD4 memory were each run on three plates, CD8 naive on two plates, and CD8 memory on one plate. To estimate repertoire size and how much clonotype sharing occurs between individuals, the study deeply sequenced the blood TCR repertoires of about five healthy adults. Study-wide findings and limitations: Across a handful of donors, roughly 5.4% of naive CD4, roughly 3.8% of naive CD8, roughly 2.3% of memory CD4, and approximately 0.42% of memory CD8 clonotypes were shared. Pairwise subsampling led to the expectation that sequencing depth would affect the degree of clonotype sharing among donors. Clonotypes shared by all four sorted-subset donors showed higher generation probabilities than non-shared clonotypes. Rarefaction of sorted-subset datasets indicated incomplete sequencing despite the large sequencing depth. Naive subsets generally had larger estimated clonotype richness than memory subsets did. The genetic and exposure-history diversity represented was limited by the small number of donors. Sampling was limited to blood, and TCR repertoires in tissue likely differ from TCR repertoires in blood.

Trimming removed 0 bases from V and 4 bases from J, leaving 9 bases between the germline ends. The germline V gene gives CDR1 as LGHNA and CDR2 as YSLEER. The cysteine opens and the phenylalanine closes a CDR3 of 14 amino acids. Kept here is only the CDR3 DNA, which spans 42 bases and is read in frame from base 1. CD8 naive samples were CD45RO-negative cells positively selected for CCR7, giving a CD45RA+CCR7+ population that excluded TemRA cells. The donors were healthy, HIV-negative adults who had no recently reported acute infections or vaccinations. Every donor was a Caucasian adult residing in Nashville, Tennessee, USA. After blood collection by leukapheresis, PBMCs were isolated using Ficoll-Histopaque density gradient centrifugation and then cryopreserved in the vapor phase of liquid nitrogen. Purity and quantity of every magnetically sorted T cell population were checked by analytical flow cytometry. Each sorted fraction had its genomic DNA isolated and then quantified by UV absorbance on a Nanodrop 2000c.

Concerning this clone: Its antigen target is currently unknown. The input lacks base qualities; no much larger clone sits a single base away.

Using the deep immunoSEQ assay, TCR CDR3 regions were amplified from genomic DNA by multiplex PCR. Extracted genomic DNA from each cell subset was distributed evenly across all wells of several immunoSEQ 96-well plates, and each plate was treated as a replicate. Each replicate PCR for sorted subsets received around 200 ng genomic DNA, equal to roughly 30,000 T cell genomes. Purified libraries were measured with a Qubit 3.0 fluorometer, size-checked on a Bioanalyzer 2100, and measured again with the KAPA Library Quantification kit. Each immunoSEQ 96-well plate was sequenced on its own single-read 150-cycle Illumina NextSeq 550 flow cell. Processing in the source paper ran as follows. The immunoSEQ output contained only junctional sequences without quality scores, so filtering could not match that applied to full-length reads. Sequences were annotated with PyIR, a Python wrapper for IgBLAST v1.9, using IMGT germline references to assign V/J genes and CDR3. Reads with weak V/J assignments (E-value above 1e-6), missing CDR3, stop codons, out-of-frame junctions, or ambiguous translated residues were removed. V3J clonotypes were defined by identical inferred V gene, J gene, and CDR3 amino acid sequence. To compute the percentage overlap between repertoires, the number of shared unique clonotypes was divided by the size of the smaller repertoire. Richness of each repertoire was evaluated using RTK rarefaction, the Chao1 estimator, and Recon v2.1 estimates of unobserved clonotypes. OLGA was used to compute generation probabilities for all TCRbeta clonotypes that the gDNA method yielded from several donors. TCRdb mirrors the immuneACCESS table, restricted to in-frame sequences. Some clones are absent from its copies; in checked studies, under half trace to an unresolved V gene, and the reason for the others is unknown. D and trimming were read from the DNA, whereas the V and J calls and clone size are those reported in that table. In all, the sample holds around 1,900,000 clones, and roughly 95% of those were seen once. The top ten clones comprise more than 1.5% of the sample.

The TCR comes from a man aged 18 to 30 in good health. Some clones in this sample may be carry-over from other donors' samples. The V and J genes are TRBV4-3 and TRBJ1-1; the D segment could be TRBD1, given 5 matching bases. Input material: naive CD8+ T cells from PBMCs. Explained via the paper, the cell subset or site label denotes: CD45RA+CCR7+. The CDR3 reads CASSQDRRVTEAFF. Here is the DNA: TGCGCCAGCAGCCAAGATCGCAGGGTCACTGAAGCTTTCTTT.